The present T cell receptor (beta chain) was sequenced within a study of graft-versus-host responses after intestinal transplantation. About the study: Each recipient received anti-thymocyte globulin induction, then tacrolimus and steroids for 3 to 4 years. Whole-study results and caveats: GvH clones detected in recipient marrow included some appearing first in ileum or blood. Early after transplant, HvG clones declined as circulating GvH clones peaked. Allografts from individuals with graft-donor T cell macrochimerism displayed high graft-versus-host to host-versus-graft clonal ratios.

Turning to this clone: Its target is unknown.

Libraries were prepared by immunoSEQ multiplex PCR; TCRdb keeps only in-frame clonotypes and omits some of them. The sample contains fewer than 45,000 clones, 91% of which appear only once. Trimming at V came to 5 bases and at J to 4 bases, leaving 7 bases not matched to a gene. The CDR3 consists of 15 residues. Germline V gene data show CDR1 as SNHLY and CDR2 as FYNNEI. The clonotype was recovered from a human patient who received an intestinal transplant, so some T cells may come from the graft donor. Sequences were derived from PBMCs, sampled about 330 days after intestinal transplant. V and J are TRBV2 and TRBJ2-5; 10 bases map to TRBD1. CDR3 in DNA: TGTGCCAGCAGTCTACTCGGGACAGGGGTAGAGACCCAGTACTTC. Protein: CASSLLGTGVETQYF.